This T cell receptor beta chain was recorded in a study of blood T cell repertoires in COVID-19. Study background: Donors in the United States, Italy and Spain gave samples during acute or convalescent COVID-19.

In the study's own analysis: From reference gene primer amplification, estimates of nucleated cell counts were derived. TCRdb's copy holds only in-frame clones and misses some; the assay was immunoSEQ multiplex PCR. V, J and clone size derive from that table, while D and trimming were established from the DNA sequence. The table lists roughly 350,000 clones, 75% to 90% of them singletons, with 3.5% to 4% in the top ten. Trimming stripped 10 bases from V and 0 bases from J, with 13 bases between. The CDR3 has 15 residues. Germline V gene lookup returns CDR1 MNHNY and CDR2 SVGAGI (reference sequence). The genes are TRBV6-6 and TRBJ2-6; D is perhaps TRBD1 (5 bases). Sequenced: peripheral blood. This receptor was taken from a woman between 18 and 30 years old with acute or convalescent COVID-19. CDR3 protein: CAIPGLGSGANVLTF. In DNA, the CDR3 is TGTGCCATCCCAGGGTTGGGCTCTGGGGCCAACGTCCTGACTTTC.